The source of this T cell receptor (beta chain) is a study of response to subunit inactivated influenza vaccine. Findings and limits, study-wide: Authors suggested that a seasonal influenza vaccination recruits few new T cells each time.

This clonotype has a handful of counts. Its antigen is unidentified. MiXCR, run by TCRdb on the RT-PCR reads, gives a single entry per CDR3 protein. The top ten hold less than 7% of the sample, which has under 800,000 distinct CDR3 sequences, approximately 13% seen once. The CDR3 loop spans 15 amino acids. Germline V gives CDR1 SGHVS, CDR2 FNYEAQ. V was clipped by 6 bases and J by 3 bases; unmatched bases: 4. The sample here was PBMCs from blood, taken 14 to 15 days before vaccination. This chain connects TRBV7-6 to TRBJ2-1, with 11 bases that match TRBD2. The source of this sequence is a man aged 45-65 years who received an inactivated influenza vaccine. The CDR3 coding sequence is TGTGCCAGCAGGTTCGGGACTAGCGGCTACAATGAGCAGTTCTTC. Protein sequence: CASRFGTSGYNEQFF.